This T cell receptor (beta chain) emerged from a study of blood T cell repertoires in COVID-19. At the level of the study: Researchers got acute and convalescent COVID-19 samples from the United States, Italy and Spain. Sources were T cells, B-cell-depleted T cells, or PBMCs; the material itself was cDNA or gDNA.

Trimming took off 1 base at V and 3 bases at J, with 10 bases between the two ends. CDR3 length equals 15 residues. The germline V gene encodes CDR1 SGHTA and CDR2 FQGNSA. Methods used by the authors: Nucleated cell number was recorded as an estimate derived from reference gene primer amplification. Assay: immunoSEQ multiplex PCR; the TCRdb copy retains only in-frame clones and omits some. For V, J and clone size, that table is used; D and trimming come from the DNA. The repertoire holds over 150,000 clones, with about 86% as singletons. The J gene is TRBJ2-1, the V gene TRBV7-2; D remains unclear. The sequencing input was peripheral blood. The source is a woman under 30 who had recovered from COVID-19. In nucleotides, the CDR3 is TGTGCCAGCAGCTTAGGCCCTCTATTCTACAATGAGCAGTTCTTC. It codes for CASSLGPLFYNEQFF.